Detailed here is one T cell receptor beta chain. The antigen is undetermined. The authors sorted CD4+ and CD8+ T cells from PBMCs. This sample is part of a study of CD8+ T cells in alopecia areata. General study findings and limits: Clonality exceeded that of normal scalp in lesional scalp, most notably in alopecia totalis/universalis.

After isolation, RNA underwent reverse transcription to generate cDNA as the sequencing template. Repertoires were generated with immunoSEQ multiplex PCR, while TCRdb's copy carries only in-frame clones and drops some. In the table there are 150,000 or so clones, approximately 48% of which are singletons. The V segment lost 5 bases and the J segment 0 bases; nucleotides outside the gene matches: 10. The CDR3 length is 16 residues. In germline, CDR1 is LNHNV, CDR2 YYDKDF (reference sequence). The sample in question was CD8+ T cells sorted from blood, obtained at week 0. V usage is TRBV15 and J usage is TRBJ2-7, with TRBD2 matching 7 bases. The receptor's source is a human donor with alopecia areata. The CDR3 spells CATSPREASSSYEQYF. In DNA, the CDR3 is TGTGCCACCAGCCCCCGGGAGGCCTCTAGCTCCTACGAGCAGTACTTC.